The clone carrying this T cell receptor (beta chain) is termed medium-sized (0.01 to 0.1%). Every patient had bone marrow sampled while the disease was active. This sample was taken from a study of read filtering for tumor transcriptome and immune sequencing. This library used approximately 370 ng RNA and molecular barcoded adaptors spanning alpha/delta and beta/gamma chains. Via MiXCR, TCRdb re-called the reads, giving one row per CDR3 protein. Of fewer than 90,000 distinct CDR3 sequences in the sample, around 12% are singletons; the top ten hold 15%. This TCR was recovered from a donor at least 40 years old with multiple myeloma. Sequenced: a population of CD138-negative cells sorted from bone marrow.

DNA for the CDR3: TGTGCCAGCAGTCCAGCTCCGGGCTCCTACAATGAGCAGTTCTTC. Protein: CASSPAPGSYNEQFF. The chain employs TRBV2 and TRBJ2-1; D is uncertain. CDR1 SNHLY and CDR2 FYNNEI come from the germline V gene. The V end was cut by 5 bases, the J end by 0 bases, with 11 bases between. This CDR3 is 15 amino acids long.